These T cell receptor beta chains were read from a single sample in a study of blood T cell repertoires in COVID-19. Data came from immunoSEQ multiplex PCR; TCRdb stores just in-frame clones and leaves some out. The data hold more than 150,000 clones, with over 80% observed a single time. Sequenced material: PBMCs or T cells enriched from blood (not recorded which). Source of these receptors: a woman in her fifties or sixties who had recovered from COVID-19. The CDR3 runs from the conserved cysteine through the conserved F or W. Each record gives: J gene, D gene, clone size, V gene, CDR3 DNA, CDR3 protein. D genes are given only for firm matches. Clone sizes are given selectively: once, few, many, or a class where the clone is expanded.

j_gene: TRBJ1-2; d_gene: -; abundance: -; v_gene: TRBV27; CDR3nt: TGTGCCAGCAGTTTAATGTTCAGGGATGGCTACACCTTC; CDR3aa: CASSLMFRDGYTF
j_gene: TRBJ2-5; d_gene: -; abundance: -; v_gene: TRBV29-1; CDR3nt: TGCAGCGTTGAACAGGTGGAGACCCAGTACTTC; CDR3aa: CSVEQVETQYF
j_gene: TRBJ2-7; d_gene: TRBD2; abundance: -; v_gene: TRBV19; CDR3nt: TGTGCCAGTAAGCGGGTAGCGGGAGCCGGAGAGCAGTACTTC; CDR3aa: CASKRVAGAGEQYF
j_gene: TRBJ2-7; d_gene: TRBD1; abundance: -; v_gene: TRBV5-1; CDR3nt: TGCGCCAGCACCCCGCAGGGGGTCACCTACGAGCAGTACTTC; CDR3aa: CASTPQGVTYEQYF
j_gene: TRBJ2-3; d_gene: -; abundance: -; v_gene: TRBV5-1; CDR3nt: TGCGCCAGCAGCCCGGCCGGGGGCACAGATACGCAGTATTTT; CDR3aa: CASSPAGGTDTQYF
j_gene: TRBJ2-1; d_gene: TRBD1; abundance: -; v_gene: TRBV5-1; CDR3nt: TGCGCCAGCAGCTTTCAAAGCGGGACAGGGGAAGGTGAGCAGTTCTTC; CDR3aa: CASSFQSGTGEGEQFF
j_gene: TRBJ2-1; d_gene: TRBD1; abundance: -; v_gene: TRBV9; CDR3nt: TGTGCCAGCAACCTCCGACAGGGCCCCTACAATGAGCAGTTCTTC; CDR3aa: CASNLRQGPYNEQFF
j_gene: TRBJ2-7; d_gene: -; abundance: once; v_gene: TRBV18; CDR3nt: TGTGCCAGCTCACCACGGTCAGACGAGCAGTACTTC; CDR3aa: CASSPRSDEQYF
j_gene: TRBJ1-1; d_gene: TRBD1; abundance: once; v_gene: TRBV28; CDR3nt: TGTGCCAGCAGTTTGGGACAGCTGAACACTGAAGCTTTCTTT; CDR3aa: CASSLGQLNTEAFF
j_gene: TRBJ2-5; d_gene: TRBD1; abundance: once; v_gene: TRBV5-1; CDR3nt: TGCGCCAGCAGCCCAGCCGGGACAGGGGAAGAGACCCAGTACTTC; CDR3aa: CASSPAGTGEETQYF
j_gene: TRBJ1-4; d_gene: -; abundance: -; v_gene: TRBV3-1/TRBV3-2; CDR3nt: TGTGCCAGCAGCCAAAACAGGATCATGGGAAAACTGTTTTTT; CDR3aa: CASSQNRIMGKLFF
j_gene: TRBJ1-4; d_gene: -; abundance: -; v_gene: TRBV19; CDR3nt: TGTGCCAGTAGTCCCGGAGGAAAACTGTTTTTT; CDR3aa: CASSPGGKLFF
j_gene: TRBJ2-5; d_gene: TRBD1; abundance: -; v_gene: TRBV4-1; CDR3nt: TGCGCCAGCAGCCAAGATCGACAGGGTGGTTTGGAGACCCAGTACTTC; CDR3aa: CASSQDRQGGLETQYF
j_gene: TRBJ2-7; d_gene: -; abundance: -; v_gene: TRBV19; CDR3nt: TGTGCCAGTAGTATAGGACAGGCCTACGAGCAGTACTTC; CDR3aa: CASSIGQAYEQYF
j_gene: TRBJ2-2; d_gene: TRBD2; abundance: -; v_gene: TRBV3-1/TRBV3-2; CDR3nt: TGTGCCAGCAGCCAAGGAGCGGGGGCGGGCACCGGGGAGCTGTTTTTT; CDR3aa: CASSQGAGAGTGELFF
j_gene: TRBJ1-2; d_gene: -; abundance: -; v_gene: TRBV28; CDR3nt: TGTGCCAGCATCCCCGCTTCAGGGGCGTCTGGCTACACCTTC; CDR3aa: CASIPASGASGYTF
j_gene: TRBJ2-1; d_gene: TRBD1; abundance: -; v_gene: TRBV2; CDR3nt: TGTGCCAGTTCAGGGGGCGGGAATGAGCAGTTCTTC; CDR3aa: CASSGGGNEQFF
j_gene: TRBJ1-1; d_gene: -; abundance: -; v_gene: TRBV21-1; CDR3nt: TGTGCCAGCAGCAAAGTGCATAGGGGGACTGAAGCTTTCTTT; CDR3aa: CASSKVHRGTEAFF
j_gene: TRBJ2-1; d_gene: TRBD2; abundance: -; v_gene: TRBV9; CDR3nt: TGTGCCAGCAGCCCCTATAGCGGGAGGGATGAGCAGTTCTTC; CDR3aa: CASSPYSGRDEQFF
j_gene: TRBJ1-4; d_gene: -; abundance: -; v_gene: TRBV19; CDR3nt: TGTGCCAGTACCCGGAGTCCGGGGGGAAATGAAAAACTGTTTTTT; CDR3aa: CASTRSPGGNEKLFF
j_gene: TRBJ1-6; d_gene: -; abundance: -; v_gene: TRBV18; CDR3nt: TGTGCCAGCTCACCTGGACAAGGGAAATCACCCCTCCACTTT; CDR3aa: CASSPGQGKSPLHF
j_gene: TRBJ2-5; d_gene: TRBD2; abundance: once; v_gene: TRBV29-1; CDR3nt: TGCAGCGTTGATGCTAGCGGGAGTCAAGAGACCCAGTACTTC; CDR3aa: CSVDASGSQETQYF
j_gene: TRBJ1-5; d_gene: -; abundance: -; v_gene: TRBV24-1; CDR3nt: TGTGCCACCATGGGGGGGGGCAATCAGCCCCAGCATTTT; CDR3aa: CATMGGGNQPQHF
j_gene: TRBJ1-1; d_gene: TRBD1; abundance: -; v_gene: TRBV3-1/TRBV3-2; CDR3nt: TGTGCCAGCAGCCAACGACAGGGGGGAACTGAAGCTTTCTTT; CDR3aa: CASSQRQGGTEAFF
j_gene: TRBJ2-5; d_gene: -; abundance: few; v_gene: TRBV7-3; CDR3nt: TGTGCCAGCAGCTTAGTAGGCGGGGCCACTCAAGAGACCCAGTACTTC; CDR3aa: CASSLVGGATQETQYF
j_gene: TRBJ1-2; d_gene: TRBD1; abundance: -; v_gene: TRBV2; CDR3nt: TGTGCCAGCAGTGGACAGGGGTCTGGCTACACCTTC; CDR3aa: CASSGQGSGYTF
j_gene: TRBJ1-1; d_gene: TRBD1; abundance: -; v_gene: TRBV7-2; CDR3nt: TGTGCCAGCAGCTTAGGACAGGGTGAAGCTTTCTTT; CDR3aa: CASSLGQGEAFF
j_gene: TRBJ2-7; d_gene: -; abundance: few; v_gene: TRBV10-1; CDR3nt: TGCGCCAGCAGTGAGGGTCAGTCCTACGAGCAGTACTTC; CDR3aa: CASSEGQSYEQYF
j_gene: TRBJ2-7; d_gene: TRBD1; abundance: -; v_gene: TRBV5-5; CDR3nt: TGTGCCAGCAGCTTGAAGGACAGGGGGAACGAGCAGTACTTC; CDR3aa: CASSLKDRGNEQYF
j_gene: TRBJ1-4; d_gene: -; abundance: -; v_gene: TRBV19; CDR3nt: TGTGCCAGTAGTAAACACAGGGAACCGAATGAAAAACTGTTTTTT; CDR3aa: CASSKHREPNEKLFF
j_gene: TRBJ2-2; d_gene: -; abundance: -; v_gene: TRBV30; CDR3nt: TGTGCCTGGACCAGAGGCACCGGGGAGCTGTTTTTT; CDR3aa: CAWTRGTGELFF
j_gene: TRBJ1-2; d_gene: -; abundance: once; v_gene: TRBV2; CDR3nt: TGTGCCAGCAGTCCAAGCCTAGGTAGCTACACCTTC; CDR3aa: CASSPSLGSYTF
j_gene: TRBJ2-5; d_gene: -; abundance: -; v_gene: TRBV3-1/TRBV3-2; CDR3nt: TGTGCCAGCAGCCAAGAGCCACAACAAGAGACCCAGTACTTC; CDR3aa: CASSQEPQQETQYF
j_gene: TRBJ1-1; d_gene: -; abundance: -; v_gene: TRBV4-2; CDR3nt: TGTGCCAGCAGCCCAGTGGTCACGCGGGGGTTAACTGAAGCTTTCTTT; CDR3aa: CASSPVVTRGLTEAFF
j_gene: TRBJ1-4; d_gene: TRBD1; abundance: -; v_gene: TRBV7-2; CDR3nt: TGTGCCAGCAGCTTACTGGGACAGACTAATGAAAAACTGTTTTTT; CDR3aa: CASSLLGQTNEKLFF
j_gene: TRBJ2-7; d_gene: TRBD1; abundance: -; v_gene: TRBV12-3/TRBV12-4; CDR3nt: TGTGCCAGCAGACCGGGACAGGGTTACGAGCAGTACTTC; CDR3aa: CASRPGQGYEQYF
j_gene: TRBJ1-2; d_gene: -; abundance: -; v_gene: TRBV18; CDR3nt: TGTGCCAGCTCACCGGGCGGGGACAACTATGGCTACACCTTC; CDR3aa: CASSPGGDNYGYTF
j_gene: TRBJ2-5; d_gene: -; abundance: -; v_gene: TRBV5-1; CDR3nt: TGCGCCAGCAGCTTGGAGGTGACAGGCGCGGCGATGGAGACCCAGTACTTC; CDR3aa: CASSLEVTGAAMETQYF
j_gene: TRBJ2-5; d_gene: TRBD2; abundance: -; v_gene: TRBV7-2; CDR3nt: TGTGCCAGCAGCTTAGCTAGCGGGACTAAGGAGACCCAGTACTTC; CDR3aa: CASSLASGTKETQYF
j_gene: TRBJ2-4; d_gene: -; abundance: -; v_gene: TRBV28; CDR3nt: TGTGCCAGCAGTTTATTTTCAGGGGAAAACATTCAGTACTTC; CDR3aa: CASSLFSGENIQYF
j_gene: TRBJ1-2; d_gene: TRBD1; abundance: -; v_gene: TRBV5-6; CDR3nt: TGTGCCAGCAGCTTGGTGTCCGGACAGGGGGTCGGCTACACCTTC; CDR3aa: CASSLVSGQGVGYTF
j_gene: TRBJ1-2; d_gene: -; abundance: -; v_gene: TRBV12-3/TRBV12-4; CDR3nt: TGTGCCAGCAGTAATCAGGGCTTGGGGGGCTACACCTTC; CDR3aa: CASSNQGLGGYTF
j_gene: TRBJ2-4; d_gene: TRBD1; abundance: few; v_gene: TRBV2; CDR3nt: TGTGCCAGCAGTGCCGGGACAGCTATTTTCCTAGCCAAAAACATTCAGTACTTC; CDR3aa: CASSAGTAIFLAKNIQYF
j_gene: TRBJ2-1; d_gene: TRBD2; abundance: -; v_gene: TRBV15; CDR3nt: TGTGCCACCAGCAGAGGAGCGGGGGTTATCCCGAGCTCCTACAATGAGCAGTTCTTC; CDR3aa: CATSRGAGVIPSSYNEQFF
j_gene: TRBJ1-2; d_gene: -; abundance: -; v_gene: TRBV4-1; CDR3nt: TGCGCCAGCAGCCAGGCGGGTTATGGCTACACCTTC; CDR3aa: CASSQAGYGYTF
j_gene: TRBJ2-1; d_gene: TRBD2; abundance: -; v_gene: TRBV28; CDR3nt: TGTGCCAGCAGTTTCGGGACTAGTCTCTACAATGAGCAGTTCTTC; CDR3aa: CASSFGTSLYNEQFF
j_gene: TRBJ2-1; d_gene: TRBD1; abundance: -; v_gene: TRBV28; CDR3nt: TGTGCCAGCAGTTTTAGGGGGCCGTACAATGAGCAGTTCTTC; CDR3aa: CASSFRGPYNEQFF
j_gene: TRBJ1-2; d_gene: TRBD1; abundance: -; v_gene: TRBV7-9; CDR3nt: TGTGCCAGCAGCTTATATAGCACAGGGGGAGGCTACACCTTC; CDR3aa: CASSLYSTGGGYTF
j_gene: TRBJ1-5; d_gene: -; abundance: -; v_gene: TRBV24-1; CDR3nt: TGTGCCACCAGTTCGACAGATCAGCCCCAGCATTTT; CDR3aa: CATSSTDQPQHF
j_gene: TRBJ1-2; d_gene: -; abundance: few; v_gene: TRBV10-3; CDR3nt: TGTGCCATCAGTGAAGGGGCGTGGAACTATGGCTACACCTTC; CDR3aa: CAISEGAWNYGYTF
j_gene: TRBJ1-1; d_gene: -; abundance: -; v_gene: TRBV9; CDR3nt: TGTGCCAGCAGCACACAGGGTGACACTGAAGCTTTCTTT; CDR3aa: CASSTQGDTEAFF
j_gene: TRBJ1-1; d_gene: -; abundance: -; v_gene: TRBV7-9; CDR3nt: TGTGCCAGCAGCTTAGGTCTCAGGGGTGAAGCTTTCTTT; CDR3aa: CASSLGLRGEAFF
j_gene: TRBJ1-6; d_gene: -; abundance: -; v_gene: TRBV30; CDR3nt: TGTGCCTGGAGCCCCACTGGTTCACCCCTCCACTTT; CDR3aa: CAWSPTGSPLHF
j_gene: TRBJ2-3; d_gene: -; abundance: -; v_gene: TRBV4-2; CDR3nt: TGTGCCAGCAGCCACCCCGCGGGGTCTAGCACAGATACGCAGTATTTT; CDR3aa: CASSHPAGSSTDTQYF
j_gene: TRBJ2-3; d_gene: TRBD2; abundance: -; v_gene: TRBV7-6; CDR3nt: TGTGCCAGCAGCCTACTAGCGGGGGGGCCCACAGATACGCAGTATTTT; CDR3aa: CASSLLAGGPTDTQYF